What follows are 19 T cell receptor beta chains derived from one specimen sequenced in a study of persistence of HIV-infected CD4 T cells. The immunoSEQ assay was version 4, run in survey mode. Clones were sequenced by immunoSEQ multiplex PCR, and TCRdb holds only the in-frame ones, with some missing. The table records roughly 35,000 clones, approximately 80% of them present only once. Cells were stimulated with CMV-infected fibroblast lysates at approximately 10 ug/mL. CD40L-negative CD69-negative CD45RO-high memory CD4+ T cells were sorted as populations depleted of antigen-responding cells. What these receptors recognize is not known. Sequencing was performed on CD4+ T cells sorted from PBMCs after approximately 20-hour stimulation, taken from a patient who received antiretroviral therapy. The source is an adult man with HIV who was CMV-seropositive.

This clone appeared a single time. V and J are TRBV3-1 (or the pseudogene TRBV3-2) and TRBJ2-6; 7 bases align to TRBD1. CDR1 is LGHDT, CDR2 YNNKEL, per germline (reference sequence). The V gene end was trimmed by 5 bases and the J gene end by 0 bases; junction bases not matched to a gene: 10. The CDR3 has 18 amino acids. CDR3 in amino acids: CASSGTGTANSGANVLTF. CDR3 nucleotides: TGTGCCAGCAGCGGGACCGGGACAGCTAACTCTGGGGCCAACGTCCTGACTTTC.

This clone was recorded once. The gene calls are TRBV2 and TRBJ2-6; D tentatively fits TRBD1 or TRBD2 (7 bases each). The CDR3 totals 18 residues. Germline V gene sequence: CDR1 SNHLY, CDR2 FYNNEI. Trimming cost V 7 bases and J 0 bases, with 19 bases left between them. CDR3 sequence: CASTSQGGLSSGANVLTF. CDR3 DNA sequence: TGTGCCAGCACCAGCCAGGGGGGGTTAAGCTCTGGGGCCAACGTCCTGACTTTC.

The V gene is TRBV4-1, the J gene TRBJ2-7, with D uncertain. This CDR3 contains 16 residues. The V gene's germline CDR1 is MGHRA and CDR2 YSYEKL. V lost 1 base and J 5 bases, leaving 18 bases between the germline ends. The CDR3 loop is CASSQVGVLPGNEQYF. The CDR3 nucleotides read TGCGCCAGCAGCCAAGTGGGTGTACTCCCTGGGAACGAGCAGTACTTC.

The CDR3 region has the DNA TGTGCCAGTAGCTCCGGGACCTCGAGGGAAAAACTGTTTTTT. It is translated as CASSSGTSREKLFF. The chain joins TRBV19 to TRBJ1-4, with a possible D match to TRBD1 (5 bases). Germline loops: CDR1 LNHDA, CDR2 SQIVND (reference sequence). The CDR3 is 14 residues long. Trimming took 6 bases from V and 8 from J, leaving 16 bases between them.

This chain connects TRBV4-1 to TRBJ2-2; D may be TRBD2 (5 bases). CDR1 is MGHRA, CDR2 YSYEKL, per germline. Trimming cost V 3 bases and J 3 bases, with 11 bases left between them. The CDR3 is 15 residues long. This CDR3 reads CASSQRTGDTGELFF. The CDR3 DNA reads TGCGCCAGCAGCCAGCGGACTGGGGACACCGGGGAGCTGTTTTTT.

This clone was picked up a small number of times. This chain links TRBV5-1 with TRBJ2-3, with 9 bases matching TRBD1. This CDR3 contains 15 residues. Germline V gene sequence: CDR1 SGHRS, CDR2 YFSETQ. J was trimmed by 4 bases and V by 4 bases; bases with no gene match: 7. The CDR3 sequence is CASSPQGARADTQYF. For the CDR3, the DNA is TGCGCCAGCAGCCCACAGGGGGCAAGGGCAGATACGCAGTATTTT.

The chain uses TRBV19 and TRBJ2-7; 8 bases are shared with TRBD1. V dropped 7 bases and J dropped 1; count of bases not matched to a gene: 6. The CDR3 extends over 14 amino acids. Germline-derived CDR1 and CDR2 are LNHDA and SQIVND (reference sequence). The CDR3 protein is CASKETGVSYEQYF. The CDR3 region has the DNA TGTGCCAGTAAGGAGACAGGGGTTTCCTACGAGCAGTACTTC.

V gene TRBV4-1 combines with J gene TRBJ2-6; D ambiguous. In germline, CDR1 is MGHRA, CDR2 YSYEKL. There are 15 residues in the CDR3. V lost 3 bases and J lost 4, with 10 bases in between. The CDR3 protein is CASSHLSTGANVLTF. The CDR3 DNA follows: TGCGCCAGCAGCCATCTTTCTACCGGGGCCAACGTCCTGACTTTC.

The V call is TRBV5-1, the J call TRBJ1-3, with TRBD1 identical over 7 bases. Germline V gives CDR1 SGHRS, CDR2 YFSETQ. Trimming cost V 4 bases and J 0 bases; bases outside gene matches: 10. The CDR3 spans 17 residues. The CDR3 region is CASSPAGTVNSGNTIYF. DNA for the CDR3: TGCGCCAGCAGCCCGGCCGGGACAGTTAACTCTGGAAACACCATATATTTT. The full variable domain, with the rest looked up from reference TRBV5-1 and TRBJ1-3, is KAGVTQTPRYLIKTRGQQVTLSCSPISGHRSVSWYQQTPGQGLQFLFEYFSETQRNKGNFPGRFSGRQFSNSRSEMNVSTLELGDSALYLCASSPAGTVNSGNTIYFGEGSWLTVV.

V gene TRBV28 combines with J gene TRBJ1-1; D is unclear. This CDR3 contains 15 residues. Trimming took off 2 bases at V and 2 bases at J, with 12 bases between the two ends. CDR1 is MDHEN and CDR2 is SYDVKM in the germline V gene. CDR3 DNA sequence: TGTGCCAGCAGTTTAGTTTTCCACCATAACACTGAAGCTTTCTTT. Protein: CASSLVFHHNTEAFF.

The genes are TRBV11-2 and TRBJ2-6; D is uncertain. The CDR3 is 18 residues long. Trimming pared 0 bases from V and 1 base from J, leaving 13 bases between. Looked up from germline, CDR1 is SGHAT and CDR2 is FQNNGV. The CDR3 coding sequence is TGTGCCAGCAGCTTAGAGCCAGCCTACACTTCTGGGGCCAACGTCCTGACTTTC. Residues: CASSLEPAYTSGANVLTF.

The J gene is TRBJ1-1, the V gene TRBV10-3, with TRBD1 matching 9 bases. With 4 bases clipped from V and 8 bases from J, the junction kept 8 bases outside the gene matches. CDR3 length: 14 residues. Germline assignment: CDR1 ENHRY and CDR2 SYGVKD. The CDR3 reads CAISADRGRTEAFF. The CDR3 DNA follows: TGTGCCATCAGTGCAGACAGGGGGAGGACGGAAGCTTTCTTT.

This chain joins TRBV7-9 and TRBJ1-5; the match to TRBD1 covers 7 bases. CDR1 SEHNR and CDR2 FQNEAQ come from the germline V gene (reference sequence). The CDR3 spans 14 residues. J gave up 2 bases and V 2 bases, and 0 bases lay outside the gene matches. The DNA of the CDR3 is TGTGCCAGCAGCTTACAGGGGGGCAATCAGCCCCAGCATTTT. Protein: CASSLQGGNQPQHF. Filled out from reference TRBV7-9 and TRBJ1-5, the complete variable domain reads DTGVSQNPRHKITKRGQNVTFRCDPISEHNRLYWYRQTLGQGPEFLTYFQNEAQLEKSRLLSDRFSAERPKGSFSTLEIQRTEQGDSAMYLCASSLQGGNQPQHFGDGTRLSIL.

The V gene is TRBV27, the J gene TRBJ1-3; possible D gene TRBD1, 6 bases. This CDR3 is built from 13 residues. Trimming removed 1 base from V and 9 bases from J, with 10 bases in between. Per the germline V gene, CDR1 is MNHEY and CDR2 is SMNVEV (reference sequence). The CDR3 nucleotides read TGTGCCAGCAGTTTATTACAGGGAGGCACCATATATTTT. Its protein product is CASSLLQGGTIYF.

The CDR3 sequence is CASSIKGRPGSYEQYF. CDR3 coding DNA: TGTGCCAGTAGTATAAAGGGAAGACCAGGGAGCTACGAGCAGTACTTC. This chain joins TRBV19 and TRBJ2-7; D is possibly TRBD1 or TRBD2 (5 bases each). The V end was cut by 2 bases, the J end by 3 bases, with 17 bases between. The V gene's germline CDR1 is LNHDA and CDR2 SQIVND (reference sequence). This CDR3 comprises 16 residues.

The chain links TRBV5-4 to TRBJ1-3; D is perhaps TRBD1 (5 bases). CDR1 is SGHNT and CDR2 is YYREEE in the germline V gene (reference sequence). The V gene lost 5 bases and the J gene lost 0 bases, with 15 bases spanning the gap. The CDR3 consists of 16 residues. The CDR3 region is CASSDGATVSGNTIYF. CDR3 coding DNA: TGTGCCAGCAGTGACGGGGCTACAGTCTCTGGAAACACCATATATTTT.

J is TRBJ2-7 and V is TRBV7-3; D unresolved. The germline CDR1 and CDR2 sequences are SGHTA and FQGTGA. Trimming shortened V by 5 bases and J by 2 bases, and 16 bases separated the two germline ends. This CDR3 is built from 15 residues. CDR3 protein: CASSPDMPGAYEQYF. The DNA of the CDR3 is TGTGCCAGCAGCCCCGACATGCCCGGAGCCTACGAGCAGTACTTC.

Here the CDR3 reads CASSLQGQGKDTQYF. As DNA, the CDR3 is TGCGCCAGCAGCTTACAGGGACAGGGGAAAGATACGCAGTATTTT. The V call is TRBV5-1, the J call TRBJ2-3; TRBD1 matches at 10 bases. CDR3 length equals 15 residues. Germline lookup yields CDR1 SGHRS and CDR2 YFSETQ. With V trimmed by 2 bases and J by 5 bases, 5 bases remained unmatched.

V and J are TRBV5-1 and TRBJ2-2; D not certain. The V end was cut by 0 bases, the J end by 7 bases, with 7 bases between. The CDR3 has 13 amino acids. Germline CDR1 reads SGHRS; CDR2 reads YFSETQ. CDR3 sequence reads: CASSLDGNGELFF. DNA for the CDR3: TGCGCCAGCAGCTTGGATGGTAACGGGGAGCTGTTTTTT.